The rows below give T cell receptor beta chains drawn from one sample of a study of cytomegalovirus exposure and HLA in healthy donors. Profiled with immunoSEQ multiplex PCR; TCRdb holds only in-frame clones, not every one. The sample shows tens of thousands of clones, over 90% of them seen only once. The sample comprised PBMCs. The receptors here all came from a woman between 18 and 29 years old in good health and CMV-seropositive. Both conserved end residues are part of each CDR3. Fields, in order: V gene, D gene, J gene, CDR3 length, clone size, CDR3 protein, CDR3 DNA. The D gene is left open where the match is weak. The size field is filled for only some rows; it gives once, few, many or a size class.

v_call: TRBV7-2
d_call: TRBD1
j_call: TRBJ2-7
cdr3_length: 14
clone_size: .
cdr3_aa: CASSPGQGFGEQYF
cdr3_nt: TGTGCCAGCAGCCCGGGACAGGGTTTCGGGGAGCAGTACTTC

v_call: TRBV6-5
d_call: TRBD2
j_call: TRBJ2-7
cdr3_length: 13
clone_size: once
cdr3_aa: CASSYGTTYEQYF
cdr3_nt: TGTGCCAGCAGTTACGGGACTACCTACGAGCAGTACTTC

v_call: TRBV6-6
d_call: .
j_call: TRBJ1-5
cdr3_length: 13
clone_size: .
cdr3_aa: CASSYHGQSPQHF
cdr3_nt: TGTGCCAGCAGTTACCACGGACAGTCGCCCCAGCATTTT

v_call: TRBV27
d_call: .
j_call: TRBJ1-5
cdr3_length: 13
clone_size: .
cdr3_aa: CASSPQGIAPQHF
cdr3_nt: TGTGCCAGCAGTCCTCAGGGGATTGCGCCCCAGCATTTT

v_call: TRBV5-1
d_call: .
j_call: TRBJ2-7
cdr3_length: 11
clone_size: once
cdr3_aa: CASSRDYEQYF
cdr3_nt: TGCGCCAGCAGCCGGGATTACGAGCAGTACTTC

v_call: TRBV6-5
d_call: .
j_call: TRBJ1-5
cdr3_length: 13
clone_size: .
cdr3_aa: CASRQGTGQPQHF
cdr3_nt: TGTGCCAGCAGACAGGGAACGGGCCAGCCCCAGCATTTT

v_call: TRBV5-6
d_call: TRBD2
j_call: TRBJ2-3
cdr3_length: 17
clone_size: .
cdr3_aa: CASSIRLAGRNTDTQYF
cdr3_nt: TGTGCCAGCAGCATCCGACTAGCGGGAAGAAACACAGATACGCAGTATTTT

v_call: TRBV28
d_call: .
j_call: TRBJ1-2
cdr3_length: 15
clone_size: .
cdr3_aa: CASSLTGRTNYGYTF
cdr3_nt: TGTGCCAGCAGCTTAACAGGCCGAACGAACTATGGCTACACCTTC

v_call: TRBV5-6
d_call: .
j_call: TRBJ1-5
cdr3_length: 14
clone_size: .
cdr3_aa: CASSLLGETQPQHF
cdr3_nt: TGTGCCAGCAGCTTGTTGGGCGAGACGCAGCCCCAGCATTTT

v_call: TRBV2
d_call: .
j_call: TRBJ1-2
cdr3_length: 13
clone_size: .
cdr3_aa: CASSVRVAYGYTF
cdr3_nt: TGTGCCAGCAGTGTGAGAGTAGCCTATGGCTACACCTTC

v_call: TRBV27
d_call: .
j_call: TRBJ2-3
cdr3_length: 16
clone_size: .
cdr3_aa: CASSLLPGLSTDTQYF
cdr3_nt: TGTGCCAGCAGTTTATTGCCAGGGCTTAGCACAGATACGCAGTATTTT

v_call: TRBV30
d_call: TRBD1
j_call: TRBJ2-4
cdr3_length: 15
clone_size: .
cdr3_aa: CAWSGKGGDRNIQYF
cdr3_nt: TGTGCCTGGAGCGGAAAAGGGGGCGATCGCAACATTCAGTACTTC

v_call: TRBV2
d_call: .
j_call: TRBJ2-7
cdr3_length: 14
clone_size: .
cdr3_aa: CASRKSRATYEQYF
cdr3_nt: TGTGCCAGCAGAAAGTCCAGGGCAACCTACGAGCAGTACTTC

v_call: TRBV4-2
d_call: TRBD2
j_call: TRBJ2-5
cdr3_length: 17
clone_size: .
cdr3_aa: CASSQATSGGLQETQYF
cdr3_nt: TGTGCCAGCAGCCAAGCGACTAGCGGGGGCCTCCAAGAGACCCAGTACTTC

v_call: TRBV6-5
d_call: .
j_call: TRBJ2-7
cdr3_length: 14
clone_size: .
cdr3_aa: CASSYIARRYEQYF
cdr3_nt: TGTGCCAGCAGTTATATCGCGAGGAGGTACGAGCAGTACTTC

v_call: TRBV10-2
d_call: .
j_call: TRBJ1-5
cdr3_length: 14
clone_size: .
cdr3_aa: CASSEGGGDQPQHF
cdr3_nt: TGCGCCAGCAGTGAAGGAGGGGGGGATCAGCCCCAGCATTTT

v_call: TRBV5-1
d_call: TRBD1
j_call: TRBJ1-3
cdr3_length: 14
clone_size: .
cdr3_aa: CASSSTGFGNTIYF
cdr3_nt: TGCGCCAGCAGCTCGACAGGGTTTGGAAACACCATATATTTT

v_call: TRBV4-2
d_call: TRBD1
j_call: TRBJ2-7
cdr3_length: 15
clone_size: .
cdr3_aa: CASSLRTGVSYEQYF
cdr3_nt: TGTGCCAGCAGCCTAAGGACAGGGGTTTCCTACGAGCAGTACTTC

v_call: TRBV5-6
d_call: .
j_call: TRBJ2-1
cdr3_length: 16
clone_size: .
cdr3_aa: CASSSRGDNPYNEQFF
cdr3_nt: TGTGCCAGCAGCAGTCGGGGGGACAACCCCTACAATGAGCAGTTCTTC

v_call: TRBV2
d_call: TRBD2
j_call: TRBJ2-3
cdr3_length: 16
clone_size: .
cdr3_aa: CASNLLAGVIRDTQYF
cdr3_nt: TGTGCCAGCAATTTACTAGCGGGAGTTATTAGAGATACGCAGTATTTT

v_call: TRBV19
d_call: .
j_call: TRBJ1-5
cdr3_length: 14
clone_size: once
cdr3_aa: CASSPQGSNQPQHF
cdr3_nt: TGTGCCAGTAGTCCCCAGGGCTCCAATCAGCCCCAGCATTTT

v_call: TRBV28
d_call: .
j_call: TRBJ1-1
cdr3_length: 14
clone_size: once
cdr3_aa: CASSPPVRTVEAFF
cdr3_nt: TGTGCCAGCAGTCCCCCTGTGAGGACAGTTGAAGCTTTCTTT

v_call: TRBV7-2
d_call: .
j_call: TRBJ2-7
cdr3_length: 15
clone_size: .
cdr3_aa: CASSVTQGWSYEQYF
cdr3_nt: TGTGCCAGCAGCGTAACCCAGGGTTGGTCCTACGAGCAGTACTTC

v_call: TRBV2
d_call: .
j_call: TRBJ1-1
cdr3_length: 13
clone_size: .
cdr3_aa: CASEPQGYTEAFF
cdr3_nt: TGTGCCAGCGAGCCCCAGGGTTACACTGAAGCTTTCTTT

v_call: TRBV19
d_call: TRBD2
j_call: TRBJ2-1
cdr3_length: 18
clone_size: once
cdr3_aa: CASSIRGGAGVFYNEQFF
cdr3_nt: TGTGCCAGTAGTATCCGTGGGGGAGCGGGAGTTTTCTACAATGAGCAGTTCTTC

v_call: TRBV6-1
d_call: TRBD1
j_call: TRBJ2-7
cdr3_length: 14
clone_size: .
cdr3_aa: CASSVTGNKGEQYF
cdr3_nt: TGTGCCAGCAGTGTGACAGGGAACAAGGGCGAGCAGTACTTC

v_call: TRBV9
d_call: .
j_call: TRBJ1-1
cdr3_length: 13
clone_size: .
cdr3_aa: CASSEGQNTEAFF
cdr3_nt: TGTGCCAGCAGCGAGGGACAGAACACTGAAGCTTTCTTT

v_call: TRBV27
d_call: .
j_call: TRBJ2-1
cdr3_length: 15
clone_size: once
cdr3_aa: CASSPYREVYNEQFF
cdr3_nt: TGTGCCAGCAGTCCCTACCGAGAAGTTTACAATGAGCAGTTCTTC

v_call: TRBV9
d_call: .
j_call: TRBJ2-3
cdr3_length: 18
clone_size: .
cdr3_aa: CASSVGYGKGGHTDTQYF
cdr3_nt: TGTGCCAGCAGCGTAGGATATGGAAAGGGGGGGCACACAGATACGCAGTATTTT

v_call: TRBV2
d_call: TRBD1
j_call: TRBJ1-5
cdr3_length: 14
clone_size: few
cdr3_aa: CASSEARGQQPQHF
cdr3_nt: TGTGCCAGCAGTGAGGCCAGGGGGCAACAGCCCCAGCATTTT

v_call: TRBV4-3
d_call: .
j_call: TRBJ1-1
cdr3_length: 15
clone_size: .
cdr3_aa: CASSQDYRANTEAFF
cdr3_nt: TGCGCCAGCAGCCAAGATTACAGGGCGAACACTGAAGCTTTCTTT

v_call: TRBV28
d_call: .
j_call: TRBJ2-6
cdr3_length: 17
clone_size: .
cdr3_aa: CASSSFDSPSGANVLTF
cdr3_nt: TGTGCCAGCAGTTCGTTTGACAGCCCCTCTGGGGCCAACGTCCTGACTTTC

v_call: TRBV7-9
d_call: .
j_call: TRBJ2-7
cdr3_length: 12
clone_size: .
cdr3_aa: CASSILPTEQYF
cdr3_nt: TGTGCCAGCAGCATTCTCCCTACCGAGCAGTACTTC